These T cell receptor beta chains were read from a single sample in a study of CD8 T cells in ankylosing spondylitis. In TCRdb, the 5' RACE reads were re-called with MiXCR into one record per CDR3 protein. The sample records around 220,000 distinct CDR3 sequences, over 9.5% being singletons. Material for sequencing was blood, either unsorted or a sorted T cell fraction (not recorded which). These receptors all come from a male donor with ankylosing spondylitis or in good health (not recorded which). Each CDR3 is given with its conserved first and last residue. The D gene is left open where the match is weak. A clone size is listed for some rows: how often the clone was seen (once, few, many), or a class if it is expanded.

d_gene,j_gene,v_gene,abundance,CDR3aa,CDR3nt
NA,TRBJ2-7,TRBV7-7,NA,CASSPSAPGRYEQYF,TGTGCTAGCAGCCCCAGTGCCCCGGGTCGCTACGAGCAGTACTTC
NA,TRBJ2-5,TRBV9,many,CASSVVGEETQYF,TGTGCCAGCAGCGTAGTGGGGGAAGAGACCCAGTACTTC
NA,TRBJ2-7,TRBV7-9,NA,CASSPSLQVGEQYF,TGTGCCAGCAGCCCAAGTTTACAGGTGGGCGAGCAGTACTTC
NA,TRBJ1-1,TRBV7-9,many,CASSLVEGLGTEAFF,TGTGCCAGCAGCTTAGTGGAGGGATTGGGCACTGAAGCTTTCTTT
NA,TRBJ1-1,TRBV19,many,CASGGFDTEAFF,TGTGCCTCCGGGGGTTTTGACACTGAAGCTTTCTTT
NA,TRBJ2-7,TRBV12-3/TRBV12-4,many,CASSLDSPPPEQYF,TGTGCCAGCAGTTTAGACAGCCCCCCACCGGAGCAGTACTTC
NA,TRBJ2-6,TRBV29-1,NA,CSVHSSGANVLTF,TGCAGCGTTCACAGCTCTGGGGCCAACGTCCTGACTTTC
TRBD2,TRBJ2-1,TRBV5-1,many,CASSPGTSGGSNEQFF,TGCGCCAGCAGCCCCGGGACTAGCGGGGGAAGTAATGAGCAGTTCTTC
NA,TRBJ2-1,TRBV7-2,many,CASTGDSFYNEQFF,TGTGCCAGCACGGGGGACAGCTTTTACAATGAGCAGTTCTTC
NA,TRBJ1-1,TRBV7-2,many,CASSEDRLNTEAFF,TGTGCCAGCAGCGAAGACAGGTTGAACACTGAAGCTTTCTTT
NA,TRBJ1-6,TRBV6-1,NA,CASRVRASETGSPLHF,TGTGCCAGCAGGGTCCGGGCCTCCGAGACTGGTTCACCCCTCCACTTT
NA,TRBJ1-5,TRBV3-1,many,CASSQDQGPQHF,TGTGCCAGCAGCCAAGATCAAGGGCCCCAGCATTTT
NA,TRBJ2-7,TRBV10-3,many,CAINQGSYEQYF,TGTGCCATCAATCAGGGGTCCTACGAGCAGTACTTC
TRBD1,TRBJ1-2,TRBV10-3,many,CAINTGGDGYTF,TGTGCCATCAACACAGGGGGCGATGGCTACACCTTC
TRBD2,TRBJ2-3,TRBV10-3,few,CAISLTSGEDTQYF,TGTGCCATCAGTCTGACTAGCGGAGAAGATACGCAGTATTTT
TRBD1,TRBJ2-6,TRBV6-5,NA,CASSYGTGVSSGANVLTF,TGTGCCAGCAGTTACGGGACAGGGGTCTCCTCTGGGGCCAACGTCCTGACTTTC
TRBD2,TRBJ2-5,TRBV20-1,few,CSARGESSGGSETQYF,TGCAGTGCTAGAGGGGAGAGTAGCGGGGGATCAGAGACCCAGTACTTC
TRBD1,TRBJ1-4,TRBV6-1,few,CASRRQGAYEKLFF,TGTGCCAGCAGGCGACAGGGGGCCTATGAAAAACTGTTTTTT
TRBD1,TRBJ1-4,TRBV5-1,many,CASSPGQGGTNEKLFF,TGCGCCAGCAGCCCGGGACAGGGGGGGACTAATGAAAAACTGTTTTTT
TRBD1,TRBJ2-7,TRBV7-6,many,CASSRRQGIYEQYF,TGTGCCAGCAGCCGCCGACAGGGGATCTACGAGCAGTACTTC
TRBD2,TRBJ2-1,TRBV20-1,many,CSATAPPGGLYNEQFF,TGCAGTGCAACAGCCCCCCCGGGGGGACTATACAATGAGCAGTTCTTC
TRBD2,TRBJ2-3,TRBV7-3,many,CASSTRTSGADTQYF,TGTGCCAGCAGCACCCGGACTAGCGGAGCAGATACGCAGTATTTT
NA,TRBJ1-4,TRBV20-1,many,CSARDFRGTNEKLFF,TGCAGTGCTAGAGATTTTAGGGGAACTAATGAAAAACTGTTTTTT
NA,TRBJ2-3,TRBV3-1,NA,CASSQDRKGRRTDTQYF,TGTGCCAGCAGCCAAGATAGGAAGGGACGGAGGACAGATACGCAGTATTTT
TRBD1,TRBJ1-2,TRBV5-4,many,CASSLHSSPWDSPNYGYTF,TGTGCCAGCAGCTTGCATTCTTCCCCCTGGGACAGCCCTAACTATGGCTACACCTTC
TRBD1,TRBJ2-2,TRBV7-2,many,CASSPTGGTGELFF,TGTGCCAGCAGCCCCACAGGGGGGACCGGGGAGCTGTTTTTT
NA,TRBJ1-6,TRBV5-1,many,CASSLGGTEVSPLHF,TGCGCCAGCAGCTTGGGTGGAACCGAGGTTTCACCCCTCCACTTT
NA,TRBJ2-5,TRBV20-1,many,CSARALVGQETQYF,TGCAGTGCTAGAGCCCTAGTAGGCCAAGAGACCCAGTACTTC
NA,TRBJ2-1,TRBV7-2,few,CASSRIPYPEQFF,TGTGCCAGCAGCCGAATTCCGTACCCTGAGCAGTTCTTC
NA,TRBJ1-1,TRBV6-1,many,CASSINRDPTEAFF,TGTGCCAGCAGCATAAACAGGGACCCCACTGAAGCTTTCTTT
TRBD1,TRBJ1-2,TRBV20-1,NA,CSAKWTGNYGYTF,TGCAGTGCTAAGTGGACAGGGAACTATGGCTACACCTTC
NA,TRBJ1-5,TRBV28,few,CASCVARNQPQHF,TGTGCCAGCTGTGTTGCGCGCAATCAGCCCCAGCATTTT
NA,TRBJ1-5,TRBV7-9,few,CASSSYLDSSGNQPQHF,TGTGCCAGCAGCTCTTACTTGGACAGCAGCGGCAATCAGCCCCAGCATTTT
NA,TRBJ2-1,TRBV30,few,CAWMGSSYNEQFF,TGTGCCTGGATGGGAAGCTCCTACAATGAGCAGTTCTTC
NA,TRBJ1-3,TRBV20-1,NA,CSASKDTGLSGNTIYF,TGCAGTGCTAGTAAGGACACGGGTCTCTCTGGAAACACCATATATTTT
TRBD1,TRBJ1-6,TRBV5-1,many,CASSRTGTEESPLHF,TGCGCCAGCAGCCGGACCGGGACAGAAGAGTCACCCCTCCACTTT
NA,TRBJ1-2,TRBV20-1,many,CSALPQTGDYGYTF,TGCAGTGCCTTACCCCAGACAGGAGATTATGGCTACACCTTC